Included here is one T cell receptor beta chain sequence, with context. The record originates from a study of blood T cell repertoires in COVID-19. The wider study: Acute-phase and convalescent COVID-19 samples originated in the United States, Italy and Spain. Sources were T cells, B-cell-depleted T cells, or PBMCs; the material itself was cDNA or gDNA.

Authors' analysis steps: By means of reference gene primer amplification, nucleated cell counts were estimated. Some clones are missing from TCRdb's copy, which holds only in-frame ones; the method was immunoSEQ multiplex PCR. The DNA gave D and trimming, while V, J and clone size come from that table. The profile shows around 72,000 clones, roughly 85% of them singletons. Germline-derived CDR1 and CDR2 are MNHEY and SVGAGI. V was trimmed by 6 bases and J by 6 bases, leaving 14 bases between them. This CDR3 is 13 amino acids long. The sequencing sample was made of peripheral blood. The genes are TRBV6-5 and TRBJ1-2; maybe TRBD1 (6 bases). The clonotype originates from a woman of 80 years or more with acute or convalescent COVID-19. This chain's CDR3 is CASRGGPVNGYTF. For the CDR3, the DNA is TGTGCCAGCAGGGGGGGGCCGGTGAATGGCTACACCTTC.